A selection of T cell receptor beta chains follows, all from one sample in a study of OX40 agonist ivuxolimab in advanced cancers. TCRdb keeps only in-frame clones here, not all; method: immunoSEQ multiplex PCR. The repertoire has tens of thousands of clones, approximately 84% of them found once; the top ten carry about 7%. Sequencing was performed on CD4+ or CD8+ T cells sorted from blood, taken in a trial of the OX40 agonist ivuxolimab. Source of these receptors: an adult with an advanced solid tumor such as melanoma, head and neck, liver or kidney cancer. Each CDR3 is given with its conserved first and last residue. The order of the fields is J gene, clone size, D gene, V gene, CDR3 DNA, CDR3 protein. A D gene is named only where the DNA matches it firmly. Size values are once, few and many counts, or a class for expanded clones, and some rows have none.

>TRBJ2-7|.|.|TRBV18
TGTGCCAGCTCACCTTTGGGGGTCTCCTACGAGCAGTACTTC
CASSPLGVSYEQYF
>TRBJ2-7|.|TRBD1|TRBV19
TGTGCCAGTCACTCGGGACAGGGGGGACCCTACGAGCAGTACTTC
CASHSGQGGPYEQYF
>TRBJ2-4|.|TRBD1|TRBV11-2
TGTGCCAGCAGCGGAACGACAGGGGCAATAGCCAAAAACATTCAGTACTTC
CASSGTTGAIAKNIQYF
>TRBJ2-7|.|.|TRBV7-9
TGTGCCAGCAGCTATAGGGGACGGGGGCTCTACGAGCAGTACTTC
CASSYRGRGLYEQYF
>TRBJ2-1|once|.|TRBV7-8
TGTGCCAGCAGGTCAATGGCGAATGAGCAGTTCTTC
CASRSMANEQFF
>TRBJ2-6|.|.|TRBV28
TGTGCCAGCAGTACAGGGTACTCTGGGGCCAACGTCCTGACTTTC
CASSTGYSGANVLTF
>TRBJ1-5|.|.|TRBV5-8
TGTGCCAGCAGCTTCCTCGGACTGGACAATCAGCCCCAGCATTTT
CASSFLGLDNQPQHF
>TRBJ2-5|.|.|TRBV2
TGTGCCAGCAGGCCCCTAGCTTCGGAGACCCAGTACTTC
CASRPLASETQYF
>TRBJ2-1|.|.|TRBV19
TGTGCCAGTAGCGGCGCCAGGTACAATGAGCAGTTCTTC
CASSGARYNEQFF
>TRBJ1-5|.|.|TRBV7-2
TGTGCCAGCAGCTTAAGTTCGGGCCGGGGGAATCAGCCCCAGCATTTT
CASSLSSGRGNQPQHF
>TRBJ2-7|.|TRBD2|TRBV5-1
TGCGCCAGCAGCTCGATAGCGGGACATGCCTACGAGCAGTACTTC
CASSSIAGHAYEQYF
>TRBJ2-6|.|TRBD1|TRBV27
TGTGCCAGCAGCCTAGACAGGGGAGGCTTTATTGGGGCCAACGTCCTGACTTTC
CASSLDRGGFIGANVLTF
>TRBJ1-1|.|TRBD1|TRBV19
TGTGCCAGTAGAGACAGGGCGAAGGCAGACACTGAAGCTTTCTTT
CASRDRAKADTEAFF
>TRBJ1-1|.|.|TRBV19
TGTGCCAGTAGTACTGAGGAGGGCAGGGACACTGAAGCTTTCTTT
CASSTEEGRDTEAFF
>TRBJ1-2|few|TRBD1|TRBV27
TGTGCCAGCAGTTTACCAGGGGGCGAGAACGGCTACACCTTC
CASSLPGGENGYTF
>TRBJ1-1|.|.|TRBV7-9
TGTGCCAGCAGCCAGGGTGGGACTGAAGCTTTCTTT
CASSQGGTEAFF
>TRBJ1-5|.|.|TRBV28
TGTGCCAGCAGTTCCACCCCACTCCCGGGAAGAAATCAGCCCCAGCATTTT
CASSSTPLPGRNQPQHF
>TRBJ1-2|.|.|TRBV7-2
TGTGCCAGCAGCTTAGTGGGGTGGGAGGGGAAGAGGGACTATGGCTACACCTTC
CASSLVGWEGKRDYGYTF
>TRBJ2-5|.|.|TRBV14
TGTGCCAGCAGCCAAGGAGCACGCTCAGAGACCCAGTACTTC
CASSQGARSETQYF
>TRBJ2-4|.|TRBD2|TRBV9
TGTGCCAGCAGCGTAGAGAGTAGCGGGAGGCGGGACATTCAGTACTTC
CASSVESSGRRDIQYF
>TRBJ1-5|few|TRBD1|TRBV10-3
TGTGCCATCAGTGAGTCGAGGACAGGGGGCCTCAATCAGCCCCAGCATTTT
CAISESRTGGLNQPQHF
>TRBJ2-7|few|.|TRBV5-1
TGCGCCAGCAGCGAATTCACCGGGACGGCCTACGAGCAGTACTTC
CASSEFTGTAYEQYF
>TRBJ2-3|.|TRBD1|TRBV18
TGTGCCAGCTCACCCCGGGACAGGGCCTCAGATACGCAGTATTTT
CASSPRDRASDTQYF
>TRBJ1-5|.|TRBD1|TRBV19
TGTGCCAGTAGCACTACAGGGGATGGTCAGCCCCAGCATTTT
CASSTTGDGQPQHF
>TRBJ1-2|.|TRBD1|TRBV5-4
TGTGCCAGCAGAAAGACAGGGGAGAATGGCTACACCTTC
CASRKTGENGYTF
>TRBJ2-4|.|.|TRBV4-2
TGTGCCAGCAGCCAAGTAACTTTAACCAAAAACATTCAGTACTTC
CASSQVTLTKNIQYF
>TRBJ2-1|few|.|TRBV5-1
TGCGCCAGCACTAAGACCCCCACTAGCCAAGTCTCCTACAATGAGCAGTTCTTC
CASTKTPTSQVSYNEQFF
>TRBJ1-1|.|.|TRBV18
TGTGCCAGCTCACCTCGGGCGAACACTGAAGCTTTCTTT
CASSPRANTEAFF
>TRBJ2-3|.|.|TRBV7-9
TGTGCCAGCAGTCCCTCGAAGACAGATACGCAGTATTTT
CASSPSKTDTQYF
>TRBJ1-1|few|TRBD1|TRBV18
TGTGCCAGCTCACCGGACAGGAACGCTGAAGCTTTCTTT
CASSPDRNAEAFF
>TRBJ2-5|once|.|TRBV6-5
TGTGCCAGCAAAATCGGAGAGACCCAGTACTTC
CASKIGETQYF
>TRBJ1-2|once|.|TRBV7-3
TGTGCCAGCAGCTTAATTTCGGGGTATGGCTACACCTTC
CASSLISGYGYTF
>TRBJ2-2|few|.|TRBV7-6
TGTGCCAGCACCCTAATAGACGCGGGCGCGAACACCGGGGAGCTGTTTTTT
CASTLIDAGANTGELFF
>TRBJ2-7|.|.|TRBV4-3
TGCGCCAGCAGCCAAGAAGGAACAGGAAACTCCTACGAGCAGTACTTC
CASSQEGTGNSYEQYF
>TRBJ2-2|.|TRBD2|TRBV5-1
TGCGCCAGCAGCCGGAGTTTAGCGGGAGAGAACACCGGGGAGCTGTTTTTT
CASSRSLAGENTGELFF
>TRBJ2-1|.|.|TRBV4-3
TGCGCCAGCAGCCAAGATTCGAGCAGGGGTTGGAATGAGCAGTTCTTC
CASSQDSSRGWNEQFF
>TRBJ2-7|.|.|TRBV21-1
TGTGCCAGCACGTACGAGCAGTACTTC
CASTYEQYF
>TRBJ2-1|.|TRBD2|TRBV4-2
TGTGCCAGCAGCCCACACGGGCGGGGGAGCTCCTACAATGAGCAGTTCTTC
CASSPHGRGSSYNEQFF
>TRBJ1-1|.|.|TRBV2
TGTGCCAGCAGTGGAGGAGGGGAAGCTTTCTTT
CASSGGGEAFF
>TRBJ2-6|.|.|TRBV7-9
TGTGCCAGCAGCTTAGCGCTAATGGGTCGTACCTCTGGGGCCAACGTCCTGACTTTC
CASSLALMGRTSGANVLTF
>TRBJ1-5|.|.|TRBV5-6
TGTGCCAGCAGCAGGACCAGCGAAAGCAATCAGCCCCAGCATTTT
CASSRTSESNQPQHF
>TRBJ2-3|.|TRBD1|TRBV5-6
TGTGCCAGCAGCACCCCCGGGACAGCGAACACAGATACGCAGTATTTT
CASSTPGTANTDTQYF
>TRBJ1-2|.|.|TRBV10-3
TGTGCCATCATGGACAGACAAACTGGCCTCTATGGCTACACCTTC
CAIMDRQTGLYGYTF
>TRBJ2-2|.|.|TRBV28
TGTGCCAGTAGACTAGGTGGTGCCGGGGAGCTGTTTTTT
CASRLGGAGELFF
>TRBJ2-3|.|TRBD2|TRBV4-2
TGTGCCAGCAGCCCCACTAGCGGTGCAGATACGCAGTATTTT
CASSPTSGADTQYF
>TRBJ2-7|.|TRBD1|TRBV27
TGTGCCAGCAGTTCAACAGGGGGCCCCTCCTACGAGCAGTACTTC
CASSSTGGPSYEQYF
>TRBJ2-1|.|.|TRBV7-9
TGTGCCAGCAGCTTAGCAGGGGGCAATGAGCAGTTCTTC
CASSLAGGNEQFF
>TRBJ1-1|few|.|TRBV5-4
TGTGCCAGCAGCTTGTCGAGAGGTACTGAAGCTTTCTTT
CASSLSRGTEAFF
>TRBJ2-7|few|TRBD2|TRBV10-3
TGTGCCATCAGTCCAACTAGCGGGAGGGCCTACGAGCAGTACTTC
CAISPTSGRAYEQYF
>TRBJ1-4|.|TRBD1|TRBV5-1
TGCGCCAGCAGCCTGGCTGGACAGGCTGGGGAAAAACTGTTTTTT
CASSLAGQAGEKLFF
>TRBJ2-7|.|.|TRBV7-2
TGTGCCAGCAGTCCACAGTCCCAGGGGAGCTCCTACGAGCAGTACTTC
CASSPQSQGSSYEQYF
>TRBJ2-7|once|TRBD1|TRBV2
TGTGCCAGCAGGGACAGGGGAAGCTCCTACGAGCAGTACTTC
CASRDRGSSYEQYF
>TRBJ2-3|.|TRBD2|TRBV5-4
TGTGCCAGCAGCTGGGGGGTGACTAGCGGGGGCACAGATACGCAGTATTTT
CASSWGVTSGGTDTQYF